The present T cell receptor (beta chain) was sequenced within a study of technical replicates of blood from a handful of donors. Clones were sequenced by immunoSEQ multiplex PCR, and TCRdb holds only the in-frame ones, with some missing. The data hold about 79,000 clones, with about nine tenths observed a single time. Germline V gives CDR1 SGHTA, CDR2 FQGTGA. The CDR3 runs 13 residues. Unmatched junction bases numbered 0, after V lost 2 bases and J lost 3 bases. This receptor was obtained from a human donor in good health. Some clones in this sample may be carry-over from other donors' samples. V usage is TRBV7-3 and J usage is TRBJ2-5; 7 bases fit TRBD1. The sequenced sample was T cells isolated from PBMCs. The CDR3 is CASSLQGEETQYF. CDR3 bases: TGTGCCAGCAGCTTACAGGGGGAAGAGACCCAGTACTTC. Together with reference TRBV7-3 and TRBJ2-5, the CDR3 gives the full variable domain: GAGVSQTPSNKVTEKGKYVELRCDPISGHTALYWYRQSLGQGPEFLIYFQGTGAADDSGLPNDRFFAVRPEGSVSTLKIQRTERGDSAVYLCASSLQGEETQYFGPGTRLLVL.